This TCR beta chain derives from a study of control samples from healthy donors and cancer patients. The length of the CDR3 is 15 residues. Germline V CDR1 and CDR2: MNHNS, SASEGT. V was shortened by 2 bases and J by 1 base, with 11 bases between the two germline ends. Assay: immunoSEQ multiplex PCR; the TCRdb copy retains only in-frame clones and omits some. The sample lists about 130,000 clones; approximately 94% were seen once. The genes are TRBV6-1 and TRBJ1-1; D gene ambiguous. Material: PBMCs. The TCR sequence derives from a man between 50 and 59 years old with head and neck cancer. In DNA, the CDR3 is TGTGCCAGCAGTGAAACTGAGCTCGGGAACACTGAAGCTTTCTTT. Protein sequence: CASSETELGNTEAFF.